This is a list of T cell receptor beta chains from one sample in a study of blood T cells in healthy people across ages. Each CDR3 protein gets one entry after TCRdb re-called the 5' RACE reads with MiXCR. The repertoire holds 920,000 or so distinct CDR3 sequences, 35% to 55% seen once, with 18% in the top ten. Material for sequencing was blood. These receptors were taken from a woman aged 55-75 years in good health. The CDR3 runs from the conserved cysteine through the conserved F or W. A D gene is named only where the DNA matches it firmly. Part of the rows lack a size; the others show once, few, many or a class for expanded clones.

clone_size,v_call,d_call,j_call,cdr3_aa,cdr3_nt
many,TRBV6-2/TRBV6-3,TRBD1,TRBJ2-1,CASSYSQGAGNEQFF,TGTGCCAGCAGTTACTCACAGGGGGCGGGTAATGAGCAGTTCTTC
few,TRBV6-1,NA,TRBJ1-2,CASRVTGNQRAGYTF,TGTGCCAGCAGGGTTACAGGGAATCAACGGGCTGGCTACACCTTC
NA,TRBV5-1,TRBD1,TRBJ2-7,CASSGGRDSAYEQYF,TGCGCCAGCAGCGGGGGCCGGGACAGCGCCTACGAGCAGTACTTC
few,TRBV20-1,NA,TRBJ2-7,CSAFSGTPVYEQYF,TGCAGTGCCTTTTCCGGGACCCCCGTCTACGAGCAGTACTTC
NA,TRBV5-1,TRBD1,TRBJ1-5,CASSPGGTDYSNQPQHF,TGCGCCAGCAGCCCAGGGGGGACAGATTATAGCAATCAGCCCCAGCATTTT
NA,TRBV28,TRBD1,TRBJ1-2,CASSLGTGAHGYTF,TGTGCCAGCAGTTTAGGGACAGGCGCCCATGGCTACACCTTC
NA,TRBV7-2,TRBD1,TRBJ1-5,CASSLGAGGSGQPQHF,TGTGCCAGCAGCTTAGGGGCAGGGGGCTCTGGTCAGCCCCAGCATTTT
NA,TRBV28,NA,TRBJ2-6,CASSSVGPGANVLTF,TGTGCCAGCAGCTCGGTGGGCCCTGGGGCCAACGTCCTGACTTTC
NA,TRBV27,NA,TRBJ2-7,CASSLSSWSDDGTHEQYF,TGTGCCAGCAGTTTATCGAGCTGGAGTGACGATGGGACGCACGAGCAGTACTTC
NA,TRBV7-9,NA,TRBJ1-4,CASGGQGQVREKLFF,TGTGCCAGCGGGGGTCAGGGACAAGTGAGAGAAAAACTGTTTTTT
many,TRBV20-1,NA,TRBJ2-3,CSASSGGADTQYF,TGCAGTGCCAGTTCGGGTGGGGCAGATACGCAGTATTTT
few,TRBV7-9,TRBD2,TRBJ2-7,CASSSPLERESNEQYF,TGTGCCAGCAGCTCACCCCTGGAGCGGGAGTCTAACGAGCAGTACTTC
NA,TRBV19,NA,TRBJ2-2,CASSISGSNTGELFF,TGTGCCAGTAGTATTTCCGGGTCGAACACCGGGGAGCTGTTTTTT
few,TRBV29-1,TRBD1,TRBJ1-1,CSVAMTGRMNTEAFF,TGCAGCGTTGCTATGACAGGGCGGATGAACACTGAAGCTTTCTTT
NA,TRBV7-9,NA,TRBJ1-1,CASRDAGINTEAFF,TGTGCCAGCAGGGATGCCGGGATAAACACTGAAGCTTTCTTT
once,TRBV6-1,NA,TRBJ2-7,CASRRDVGDYEQYF,TGTGCCAGCAGGAGGGACGTCGGGGACTACGAGCAGTACTTC